This entry concerns a single TCR beta chain. Its antigen is not identified. The sample is drawn from a study of post-analysis software for immune sequencing data. Study-level findings and limits: TRBV5-6, TRBV5-1 and TRBV20-1 were among several TRBV segments more frequent in patients than controls.

Unique molecular identifiers were present in the TCR beta cDNA libraries. MiXCR was run by TCRdb on the PCR reads, yielding one entry per CDR3 protein. Seen here are hundreds of thousands of distinct CDR3 sequences, over 45% observed once, and the top ten hold around 11%. The germline CDR1 and CDR2 sequences are ENHRY and SYGVKD. The CDR3 runs to 17 residues. The rearrangement links TRBV10-3 to TRBJ2-7; D may be TRBD2 (5 bases). The closer fit of TRBJ2-5 to the DNA end suggests the J call may be wrong. This TCR was sampled from a girl aged 2-10 years with multiple sclerosis. Input material: blood. This CDR3 reads CATRPVLNSDFQETQYF. CDR3 in DNA: TGTGCCACTCGACCCGTTTTAAACTCGGACTTCCAAGAGACCCAGTACTTC.